This T cell receptor (beta chain) originates from a study of blood T cells in healthy people across ages. Study-level points and caveats: Estimates based on one million T cells were treated as lower bounds. CMV status of donors was not determined, possibly confounding expanded clonotype changes.

As regards this clonotype: Its antigen is not identified.

Donors were systemically healthy Caucasian individuals from Russia aged roughly 6 to 100 years. CDR1 SGHTA and CDR2 FQGNSA come from the germline V gene. The CDR3 has 12 amino acids. V was shortened by 5 bases and J by 10 bases, with 13 bases between the two germline ends. Primed by a sample-barcoded 5' primer and a J-beta primer mix, a second PCR proceeded for about 6 to 12 cycles. TCRdb recomputed calls from the 5' RACE reads with MiXCR, one row per CDR3 protein. The sample contains 1.5 million to 1.8 million distinct CDR3 sequences, under 55% of which appear only once. The TCR originated in a woman between 18 and 30 years old in good health. Sequencing was done on a sample of blood. The rearrangement joins TRBV7-2 to TRBJ2-3; D might be TRBD1 (5 bases). CDR3 DNA: TGTGCCAGCAGCCCTGACAGATATCCGCAGTATTTT. Amino acid sequence: CASSPDRYPQYF.